Presented here are 15 T cell receptor beta chains from one specimen sequenced in a study of shared clonotypes between healthy human individuals (dated by TCRdb to about 2020). Library preparation used the immunoSEQ multiplex PCR assay. Entries here come from immuneACCESS through TCRdb and include only in-frame sequences with V and J called. Some clones fail to appear in such tables; in the studies checked, an unresolved V gene covers under half of the shortfall, and the cause of the remainder is unknown. This sample holds roughly 2.2 million clones; more than 80% were observed only once. 0.39% of the sample goes to the ten largest clones. Sequences were obtained from naive CD4+ T cells from PBMCs. This specimen's cell subset or site label, interpreted: CD45RA+ positively selected. The receptor source for this set is a man aged 18 to 30 in good health. Some clones in this sample may be carry-over from other donors' samples.

The chain joins TRBV7-2 to TRBJ2-1; D is unresolved. The CDR3 loop spans 12 amino acids. V shed 5 bases and J shed 9 bases, with 11 bases lying between them. The germline V gene encodes CDR1 SGHTA and CDR2 FQGNSA. CDR3 sequence: CASSASSGEQFF. In DNA, the CDR3 is TGTGCCAGCAGCGCTTCGTCGGGTGAGCAGTTCTTC.

In this sample, this clone turned up once. CDR3 DNA sequence: TGTGCCACCAGCAGAGATGGGACAGGGTTGGTAGATACGCAGTATTTT. This sequence encodes CATSRDGTGLVDTQYF. This rearrangement joins TRBV15 to TRBJ2-3, with 9 nucleotides matching TRBD1. This CDR3 is built from 16 residues. Trimming cost V 0 bases and J 5 bases; bases outside gene matches: 6. CDR1 is LNHNV, CDR2 YYDKDF, per germline (reference sequence).

V is TRBV5-1 and J is TRBJ1-1; 7 bases map to TRBD1. CDR3 size: 15 residues. Germline-derived CDR1 and CDR2 are SGHRS and YFSETQ. Trimming at V came to 1 base and at J to 0 bases, leaving 3 bases not matched to a gene. Written as DNA, the CDR3 is TGCGCCAGCAGCTTGAACAGGGGAATGAACACTGAAGCTTTCTTT. Translating gives CASSLNRGMNTEAFF.

The V call is TRBV29-1, the J call TRBJ2-5; D may match TRBD1 or TRBD2 (5 bases each). The germline gives CDR1 SQVTM, CDR2 ANQGSEA. The V gene lost 8 bases and the J gene lost 4 bases, with 14 bases spanning the gap. The CDR3 length is 12 residues. The CDR3 region is CSLRGGPETQYF. The CDR3, as DNA: TGCAGCCTCCGTGGGGGTCCAGAGACCCAGTACTTC.

The J gene is TRBJ1-1, the V gene TRBV5-1; no reliable D call. The CDR3 covers 14 residues. V lost 6 bases, J lost 1 base, and 13 bases lay in between. CDR1 SGHRS and CDR2 YFSETQ come from the germline V gene. CDR3 nucleotides: TGCGCCAGCACCCTTTTCGATAAGAACACTGAAGCTTTCTTT. It specifies CASTLFDKNTEAFF.

Concerning this clone itself: This sample includes further DNA sequences coding for the same CDR3. The chain uses TRBV11-2 and TRBJ1-4; TRBD1 is a possible D gene (6 bases). V was cut by 1 base and J by 0 bases, with 9 bases left in between. The CDR3 runs 16 residues. Germline-derived CDR1 and CDR2 are SGHAT and FQNNGV. CDR3 protein: CASSLVGGATNEKLFF. In DNA form, the CDR3 reads TGTGCCAGCAGCTTAGTGGGGGGCGCAACTAATGAAAAACTGTTTTTT. Full variable domain (rest looked up from reference TRBV11-2 and TRBJ1-4): EAGVAQSPRYKIIEKRQSVAFWCNPISGHATLYWYQQILGQGPKLLIQFQNNGVVDDSQLPKDRFSAERLKGVDSTLKIQPAKLEDSAVYLCASSLVGGATNEKLFFGSGTQLSVL.

This chain joins TRBV5-1 and TRBJ2-3, with 7 bases fitting TRBD2. The CDR3 consists of 15 residues. The junction had 9 bases not matched to a gene; V was cut back by 6 bases and J by 2 bases. Germline values: CDR1 SGHRS, CDR2 YFSETQ. In DNA form, the CDR3 reads TGCGCCAGCACCCGAGGGCTAGCGGACACAGATACGCAGTATTTT. Translation: CASTRGLADTDTQYF.

This sequence joins TRBV28 and TRBJ1-3; D is unclear. This CDR3 spans 15 amino acids. The V gene lost 6 bases and the J gene lost 8 bases, with 20 bases spanning the gap. Germline V gene data show CDR1 as MDHEN and CDR2 as SYDVKM. The CDR3 region is CASSYTGSGGHTIYF. CDR3 nucleotides: TGTGCCAGCAGCTACACTGGTTCGGGCGGACACACCATATATTTT.

This chain joins TRBV5-1 and TRBJ2-7; D is ambiguous. Trimming stripped 0 bases from V and 3 bases from J, with 7 bases between. This CDR3 is 13 amino acids long. Germline CDR1 reads SGHRS; CDR2 reads YFSETQ. CDR3 nucleotides: TGCGCCAGCAGCTTGGCCTGGAGCTACGAGCAGTACTTC. Translation: CASSLAWSYEQYF.

This rearrangement joins TRBV19 to TRBJ2-7; tentatively, D is TRBD2 (6 bases). The CDR3 has 15 amino acids. Germline V gives CDR1 LNHDA, CDR2 SQIVND (reference sequence). The V end lost 4 bases, the J end lost 10 bases, and 23 bases lay between the germline ends. As DNA, the CDR3 is TGTGCCAGTAGTACGGCCGGGGGTAATATACGAGAACAGTACTTC. Protein product: CASSTAGGNIREQYF.

The chain combines TRBV7-9 with TRBJ2-3; no reliable D call. The CDR3 consists of 14 residues. V was trimmed by 1 base and J by 6 bases, leaving 11 bases between them. CDR1 and CDR2 (germline): SEHNR, FQNEAQ (reference sequence). CDR3 in DNA: TGTGCCAGCAGCTTAGGAGTCCCGGCGGATACGCAGTATTTT. It encodes CASSLGVPADTQYF.

The DNA of the CDR3 is TGTGCCAGCAGCCTCCCGGCGCTCATAGGAAACACCATATATTTT. It encodes CASSLPALIGNTIYF. V usage is TRBV21-1 and J usage is TRBJ1-3. TRBV21-1 is noted as a pseudogene. CDR3 length: 15 residues.

The chain links TRBV6-5 to TRBJ1-2; no reliable D call. This CDR3 has 12 residues. Germline CDR1 and CDR2: MNHEY and SVGAGI. Between the trimmed V and J ends, which lost 6 bases and 9 bases, there was a span of 14 bases. This CDR3 reads CASRADGRSYTF. The DNA for the CDR3 is TGTGCCAGCAGAGCGGACGGTCGGAGCTACACCTTC.

The chain links TRBV6-6 to TRBJ2-7; D not certain. V lost 4 bases to trimming and J lost 2 bases, with 6 bases between them. Germline V gives CDR1 MNHNY, CDR2 SVGAGI (reference sequence). This CDR3 is 12 amino acids long. CDR3 in amino acids: CASSFSAYEQYF. The DNA of the CDR3 is TGTGCCAGCAGTTTCAGCGCCTACGAGCAGTACTTC.

The chain links TRBV30 to TRBJ1-5; 7 bases map to TRBD1. With V trimmed by 3 bases and J by 7 bases, 6 bases remained unmatched. Germline V gene lookup returns CDR1 GTSNPN and CDR2 SVGIG (reference sequence). CDR3 length equals 13 residues. CDR3 in amino acids: CAWSATGWQPQHF. CDR3 nucleotide sequence: TGTGCCTGGAGCGCGACAGGGTGGCAGCCCCAGCATTTT.